This T cell receptor (beta chain) was sequenced during a study of shared clonotypes between healthy human individuals. Study-wide results and limits: The study drew on few donors, limiting represented genetic and exposure-history diversity.

Trimming took 1 base from V and 2 from J, leaving 12 bases between them. The CDR3 contains 15 residues. Germline V CDR1 and CDR2: MNHNS, SASEGT. Every subset had its genomic DNA shared out evenly among several immunoSEQ plates. The table came from immunoSEQ multiplex PCR; TCRdb's copy has only in-frame clones and leaves some out. The repertoire includes more than 450,000 clones, 60% to 85% of them detected once, and 10% to 15% sits in the top ten. Healthy HIV-negative adults with no recent acute infections or vaccinations were recruited as donors. To note about this clone: As yet, its antigen is unknown.

Sequencing was carried out using PBMCs. This receptor was identified in a woman in her 40s in good health. Some clones in this sample may be carry-over from other donors' samples. V and J are TRBV6-1 and TRBJ2-7; TRBD1 is a possible D gene (6 bases). CDR3: CASSEGGHYAYEQYF. CDR3 coding DNA: TGTGCCAGCAGTGAAGGGGGACATTACGCCTACGAGCAGTACTTC.